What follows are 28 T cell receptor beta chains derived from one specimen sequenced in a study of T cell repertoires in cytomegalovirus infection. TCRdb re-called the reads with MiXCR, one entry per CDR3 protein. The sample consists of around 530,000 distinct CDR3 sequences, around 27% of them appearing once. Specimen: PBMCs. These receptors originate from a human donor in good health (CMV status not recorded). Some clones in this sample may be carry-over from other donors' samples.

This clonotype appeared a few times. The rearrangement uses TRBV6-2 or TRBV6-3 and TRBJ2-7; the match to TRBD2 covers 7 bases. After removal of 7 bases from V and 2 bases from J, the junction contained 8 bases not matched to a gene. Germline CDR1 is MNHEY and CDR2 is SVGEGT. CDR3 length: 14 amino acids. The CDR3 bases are TGTGCCAGCAATACCCCGGGAGGCCCCTACGAGCAGTACGTC. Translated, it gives CASNTPGGPYEQYV.

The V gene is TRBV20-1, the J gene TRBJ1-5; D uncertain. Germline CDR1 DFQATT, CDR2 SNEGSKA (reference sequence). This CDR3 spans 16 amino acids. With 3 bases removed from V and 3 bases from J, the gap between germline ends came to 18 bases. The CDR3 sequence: CSARVPGRAYNQPQHF. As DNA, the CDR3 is TGCAGTGCTAGGGTTCCCGGCCGGGCCTACAATCAGCCCCAGCATTTT.

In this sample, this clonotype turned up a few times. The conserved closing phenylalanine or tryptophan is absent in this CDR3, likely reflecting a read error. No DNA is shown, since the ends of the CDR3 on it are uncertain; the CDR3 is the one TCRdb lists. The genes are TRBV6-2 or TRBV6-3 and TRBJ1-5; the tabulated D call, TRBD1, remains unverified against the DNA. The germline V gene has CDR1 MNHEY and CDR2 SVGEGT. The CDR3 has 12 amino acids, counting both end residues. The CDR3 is CASSDPQGWEHL.

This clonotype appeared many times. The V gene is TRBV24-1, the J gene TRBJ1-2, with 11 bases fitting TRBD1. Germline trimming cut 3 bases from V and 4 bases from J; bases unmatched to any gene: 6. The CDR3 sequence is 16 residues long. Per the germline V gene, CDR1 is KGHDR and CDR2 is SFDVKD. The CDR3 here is CATSDPAGTGGYGYTF. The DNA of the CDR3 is TGTGCCACCAGTGATCCTGCCGGGACAGGGGGCTATGGCTACACCTTC.

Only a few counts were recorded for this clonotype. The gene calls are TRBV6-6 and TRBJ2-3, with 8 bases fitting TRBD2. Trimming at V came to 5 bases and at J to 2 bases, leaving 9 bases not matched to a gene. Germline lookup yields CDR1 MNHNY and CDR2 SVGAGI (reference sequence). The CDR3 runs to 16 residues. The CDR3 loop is CASSLASGSITDTQYF. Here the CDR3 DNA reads TGTGCCAGCAGTCTTGCGAGCGGGAGCATCACAGATACGCAGTATTTT.

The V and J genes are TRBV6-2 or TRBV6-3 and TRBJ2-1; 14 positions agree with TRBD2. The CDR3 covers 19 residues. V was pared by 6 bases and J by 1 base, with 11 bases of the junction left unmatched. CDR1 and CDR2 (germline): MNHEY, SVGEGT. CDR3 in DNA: TGTGCCAGCAGCCCAGGACTAGCGGGAGGTTTAAAGTCCTACAATGAGCAGTTCTTC. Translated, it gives CASSPGLAGGLKSYNEQFF.

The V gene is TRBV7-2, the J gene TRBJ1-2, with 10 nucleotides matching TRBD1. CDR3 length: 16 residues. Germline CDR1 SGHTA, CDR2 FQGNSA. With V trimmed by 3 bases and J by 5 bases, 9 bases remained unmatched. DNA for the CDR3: TGTGCCAGCAGCTTTGGACAGGGGGAGGTTGCGTATGGCTACACCTTC. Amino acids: CASSFGQGEVAYGYTF.

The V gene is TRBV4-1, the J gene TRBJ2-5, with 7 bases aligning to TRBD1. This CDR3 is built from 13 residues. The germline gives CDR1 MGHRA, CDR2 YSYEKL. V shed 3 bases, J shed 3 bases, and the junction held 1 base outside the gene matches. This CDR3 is CASSQGTEETQYF. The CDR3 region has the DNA TGCGCCAGCAGCCAGGGGACAGAAGAGACCCAGTACTTC.

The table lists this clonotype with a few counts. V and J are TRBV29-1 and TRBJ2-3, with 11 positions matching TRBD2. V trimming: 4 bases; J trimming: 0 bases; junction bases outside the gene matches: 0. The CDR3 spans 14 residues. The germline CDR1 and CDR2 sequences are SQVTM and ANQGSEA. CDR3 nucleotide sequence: TGCAGCGTTGGACTAGCGGGAAGCACAGATACGCAGTATTTT. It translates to CSVGLAGSTDTQYF.

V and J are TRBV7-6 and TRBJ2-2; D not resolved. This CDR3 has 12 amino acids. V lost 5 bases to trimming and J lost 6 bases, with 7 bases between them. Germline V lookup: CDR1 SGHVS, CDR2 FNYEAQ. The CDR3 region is CASSPGPGELFF. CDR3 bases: TGTGCCAGCAGCCCCGGGCCCGGGGAGCTGTTTTTT.

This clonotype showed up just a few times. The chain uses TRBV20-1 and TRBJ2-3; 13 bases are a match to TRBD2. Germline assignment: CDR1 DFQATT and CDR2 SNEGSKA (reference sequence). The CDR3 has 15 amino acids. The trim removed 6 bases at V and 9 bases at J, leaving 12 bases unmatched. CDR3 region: CSAVTSGRARRTQYF. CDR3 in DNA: TGCAGTGCAGTAACTAGCGGGAGGGCGCGGCGAACGCAGTATTTT.

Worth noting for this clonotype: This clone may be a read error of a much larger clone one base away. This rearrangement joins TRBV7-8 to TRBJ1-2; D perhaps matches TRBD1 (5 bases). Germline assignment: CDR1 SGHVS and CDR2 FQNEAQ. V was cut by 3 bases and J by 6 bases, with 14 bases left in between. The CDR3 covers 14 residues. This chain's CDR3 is CASSFPAQEHGYTF. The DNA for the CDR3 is TGTGCCAGCAGCTTCCCCGCACAGGAACATGGCTACACCTTC.

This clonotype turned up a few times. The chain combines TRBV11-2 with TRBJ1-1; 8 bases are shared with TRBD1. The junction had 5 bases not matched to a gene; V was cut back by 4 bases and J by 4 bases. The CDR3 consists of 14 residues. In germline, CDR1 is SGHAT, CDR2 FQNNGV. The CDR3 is CASSSDRVSTEAFF. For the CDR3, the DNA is TGTGCCAGCAGCTCGGACAGGGTGAGCACTGAAGCTTTCTTT.

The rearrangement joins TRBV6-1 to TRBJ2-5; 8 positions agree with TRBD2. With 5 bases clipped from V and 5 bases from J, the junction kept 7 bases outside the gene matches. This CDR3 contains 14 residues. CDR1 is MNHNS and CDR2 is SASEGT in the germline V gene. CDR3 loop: CASSYRGGMETQYF. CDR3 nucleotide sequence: TGTGCCAGCAGTTACCGGGGGGGCATGGAGACCCAGTACTTC.

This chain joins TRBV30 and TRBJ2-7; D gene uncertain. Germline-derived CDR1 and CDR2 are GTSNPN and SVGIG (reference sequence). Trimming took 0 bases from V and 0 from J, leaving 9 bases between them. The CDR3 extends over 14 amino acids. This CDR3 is CAWSVSSSSYEQYF. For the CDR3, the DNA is TGTGCCTGGAGTGTGTCTTCTAGCTCCTACGAGCAGTACTTC.

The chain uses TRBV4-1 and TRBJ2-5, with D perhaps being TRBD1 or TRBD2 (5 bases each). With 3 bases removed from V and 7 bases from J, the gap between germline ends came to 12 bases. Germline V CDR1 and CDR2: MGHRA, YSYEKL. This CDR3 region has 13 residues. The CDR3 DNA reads TGCGCCAGCAGCCAGGGACCCCCTAGGACCCAGTACTTC. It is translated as CASSQGPPRTQYF.

The CDR3 loop is CASRSGTSGLPEQFF. As DNA, the CDR3 is TGTGCCAGCAGGTCCGGGACTAGCGGGCTTCCTGAGCAGTTCTTC. The J gene is TRBJ2-1, the V gene TRBV6-1; 12 bases are a match to TRBD2. The length of the CDR3 is 15 residues. CDR1 and CDR2 from the germline V gene are MNHNS and SASEGT. Trimming cost V 6 bases and J 9 bases; bases outside gene matches: 9.

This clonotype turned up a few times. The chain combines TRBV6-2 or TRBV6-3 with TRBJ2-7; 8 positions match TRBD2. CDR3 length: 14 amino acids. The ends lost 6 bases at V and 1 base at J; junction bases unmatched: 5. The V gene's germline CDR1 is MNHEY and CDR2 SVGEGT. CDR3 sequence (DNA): TGTGCCAGCAGAGTGGGGACTAGATCCTACGAGCAGTACGTC. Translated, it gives CASRVGTRSYEQYV.

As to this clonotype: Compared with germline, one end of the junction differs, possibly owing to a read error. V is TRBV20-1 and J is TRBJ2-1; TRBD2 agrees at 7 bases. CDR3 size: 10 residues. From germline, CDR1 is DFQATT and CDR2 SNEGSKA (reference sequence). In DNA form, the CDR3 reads TGCAGTGCTAGCACTAGCGCCACCGCTTTC. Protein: CSASTSATAF.

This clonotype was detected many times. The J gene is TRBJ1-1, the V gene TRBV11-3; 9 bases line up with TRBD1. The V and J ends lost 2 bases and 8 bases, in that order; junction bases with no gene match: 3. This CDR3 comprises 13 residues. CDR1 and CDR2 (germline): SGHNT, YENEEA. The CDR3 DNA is TGTGCCAGCAGCTTACCCACAGGGGGCGAAGCTTTCTTT. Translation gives CASSLPTGGEAFF.

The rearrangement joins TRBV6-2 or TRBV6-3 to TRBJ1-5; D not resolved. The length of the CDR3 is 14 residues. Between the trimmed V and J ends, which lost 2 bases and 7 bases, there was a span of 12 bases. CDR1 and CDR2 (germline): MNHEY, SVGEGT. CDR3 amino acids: CASSYEGYGQPQHF. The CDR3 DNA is TGTGCCAGCAGTTACGAGGGTTACGGGCAGCCCCAGCATTTT.

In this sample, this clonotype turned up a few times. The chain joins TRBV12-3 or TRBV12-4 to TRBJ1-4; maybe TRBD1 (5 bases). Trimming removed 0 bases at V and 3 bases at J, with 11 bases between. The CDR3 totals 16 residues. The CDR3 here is CASSLAGAASNEKLFF. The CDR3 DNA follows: TGTGCCAGCAGTTTAGCTGGGGCGGCTTCTAATGAAAAACTGTTTTTT.

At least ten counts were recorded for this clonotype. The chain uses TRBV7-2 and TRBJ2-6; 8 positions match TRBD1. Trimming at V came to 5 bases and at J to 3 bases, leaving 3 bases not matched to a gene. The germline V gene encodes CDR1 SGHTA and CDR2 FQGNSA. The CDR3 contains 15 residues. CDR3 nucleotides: TGTGCCAGCAGCCGGACAGGGAGTGGGGCCAACGTCCTGACTTTC. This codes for CASSRTGSGANVLTF.

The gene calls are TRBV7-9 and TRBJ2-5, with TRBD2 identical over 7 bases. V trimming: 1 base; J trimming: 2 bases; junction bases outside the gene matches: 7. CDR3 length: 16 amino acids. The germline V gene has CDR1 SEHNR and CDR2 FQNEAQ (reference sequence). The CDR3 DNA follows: TGTGCCAGCAGCTTAGAGGCGGGAGCTTCTCAAGAGACCCAGTACTTC. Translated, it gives CASSLEAGASQETQYF. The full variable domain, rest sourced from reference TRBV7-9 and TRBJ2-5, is DTGVSQNPRHKITKRGQNVTFRCDPISEHNRLYWYRQTLGQGPEFLTYFQNEAQLEKSRLLSDRFSAERPKGSFSTLEIQRTEQGDSAMYLCASSLEAGASQETQYFGPGTRLLVL.

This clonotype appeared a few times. CDR3 loop: CASRKGIPMNTEAFF. The CDR3 DNA sequence: TGTGCCAGCAGAAAGGGGATCCCCATGAACACTGAAGCTTTCTTT. The chain links TRBV6-2 or TRBV6-3 to TRBJ1-1; tentatively, D is TRBD1 (5 bases). The CDR3 has 15 residues. V was shortened by 6 bases and J by 0 bases, with 14 bases between the two germline ends. Germline assignment: CDR1 MNHEY and CDR2 SVGEGT.

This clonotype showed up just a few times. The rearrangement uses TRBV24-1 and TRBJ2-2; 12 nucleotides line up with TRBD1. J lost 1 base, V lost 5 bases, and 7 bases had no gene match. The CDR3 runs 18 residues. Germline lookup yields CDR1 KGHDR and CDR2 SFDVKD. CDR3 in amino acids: CATSVRDRGLGNTGELFF. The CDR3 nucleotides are TGTGCCACCAGTGTCCGGGACAGGGGGCTTGGGAACACCGGGGAGCTGTTTTTT.

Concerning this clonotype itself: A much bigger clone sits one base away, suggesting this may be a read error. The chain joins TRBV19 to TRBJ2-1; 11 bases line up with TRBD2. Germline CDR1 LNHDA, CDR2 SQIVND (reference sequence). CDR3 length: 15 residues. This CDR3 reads CASSIRTSGYNQQFF. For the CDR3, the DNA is TGTGCCAGTAGTATCCGGACTAGCGGGTACAATCAGCAGTTCTTC.

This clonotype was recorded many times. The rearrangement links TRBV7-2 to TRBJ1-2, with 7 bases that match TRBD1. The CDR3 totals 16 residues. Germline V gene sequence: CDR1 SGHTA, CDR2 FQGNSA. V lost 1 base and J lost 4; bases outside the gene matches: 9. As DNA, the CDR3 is TGTGCCAGCAGCTTAGGGCGGGCAGGGGGTGGCTATGGCTACACCTTC. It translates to CASSLGRAGGGYGYTF.